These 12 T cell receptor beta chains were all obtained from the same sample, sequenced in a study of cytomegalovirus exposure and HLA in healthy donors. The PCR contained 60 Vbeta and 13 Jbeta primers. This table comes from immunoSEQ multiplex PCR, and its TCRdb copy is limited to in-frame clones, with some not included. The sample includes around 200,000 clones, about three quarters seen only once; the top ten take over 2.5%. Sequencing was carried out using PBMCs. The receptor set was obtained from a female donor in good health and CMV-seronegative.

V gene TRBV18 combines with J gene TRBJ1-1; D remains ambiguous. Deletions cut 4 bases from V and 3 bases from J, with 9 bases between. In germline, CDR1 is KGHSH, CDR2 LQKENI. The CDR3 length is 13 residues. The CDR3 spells CASSLHFDTEAFF. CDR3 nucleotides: TGTGCCAGCTCACTGCACTTTGACACTGAAGCTTTCTTT.

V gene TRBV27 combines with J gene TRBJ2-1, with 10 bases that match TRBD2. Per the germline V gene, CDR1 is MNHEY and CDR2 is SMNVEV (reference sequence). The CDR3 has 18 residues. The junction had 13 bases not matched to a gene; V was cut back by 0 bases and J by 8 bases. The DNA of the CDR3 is TGTGCCAGCAGTTTATCGGAAGCGGGAGGGCCCTCGTGGGATGAGCAGTTCTTC. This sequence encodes CASSLSEAGGPSWDEQFF.

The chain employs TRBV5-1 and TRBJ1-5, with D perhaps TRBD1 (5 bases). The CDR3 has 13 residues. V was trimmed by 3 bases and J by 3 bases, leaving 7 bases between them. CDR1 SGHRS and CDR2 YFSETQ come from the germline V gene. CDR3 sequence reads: CASSWDYNQPQHF. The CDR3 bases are TGCGCCAGCAGCTGGGACTACAATCAGCCCCAGCATTTT.

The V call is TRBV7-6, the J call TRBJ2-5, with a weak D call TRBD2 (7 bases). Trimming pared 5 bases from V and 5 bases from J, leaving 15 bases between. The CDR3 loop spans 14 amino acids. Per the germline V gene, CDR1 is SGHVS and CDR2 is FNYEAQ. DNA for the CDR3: TGTGCCAGCAGCGCCCGGGGGGCGAGGGAGACCCAGTACTTC. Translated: CASSARGARETQYF.

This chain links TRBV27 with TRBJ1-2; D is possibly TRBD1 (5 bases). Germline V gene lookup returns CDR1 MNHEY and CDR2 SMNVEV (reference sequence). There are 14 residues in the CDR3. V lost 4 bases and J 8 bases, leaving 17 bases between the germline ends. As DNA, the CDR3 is TGTGCCAGCAGTTCCCCGGGCCCAGGGAACGGCTACACCTTC. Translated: CASSSPGPGNGYTF.

This CDR3 reads CAWSGGDLLMGPQHF. The CDR3 DNA is TGTGCCTGGAGTGGGGGGGACCTCCTTATGGGGCCCCAGCATTTT. V usage is TRBV30 and J usage is TRBJ1-5; D possibly corresponds to TRBD1 (5 bases). The CDR3 covers 15 residues. Germline V lookup: CDR1 GTSNPN, CDR2 SVGIG (reference sequence). Trimming took 1 base from V and 9 from J, leaving 19 bases between them.

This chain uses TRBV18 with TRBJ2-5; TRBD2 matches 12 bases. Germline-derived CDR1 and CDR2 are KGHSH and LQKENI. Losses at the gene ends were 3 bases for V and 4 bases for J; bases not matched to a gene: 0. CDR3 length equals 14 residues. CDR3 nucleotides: TGTGCCAGCTCACCGGGACTAGCGGGAGAGACCCAGTACTTC. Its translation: CASSPGLAGETQYF.

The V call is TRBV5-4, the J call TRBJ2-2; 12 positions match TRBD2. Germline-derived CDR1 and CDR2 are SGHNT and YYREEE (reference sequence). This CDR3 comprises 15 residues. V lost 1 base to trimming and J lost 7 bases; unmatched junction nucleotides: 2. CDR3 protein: CASSLTSGRIGELFF. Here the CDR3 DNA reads TGTGCCAGCAGCTTGACTAGCGGGAGGATCGGGGAGCTGTTTTTT.

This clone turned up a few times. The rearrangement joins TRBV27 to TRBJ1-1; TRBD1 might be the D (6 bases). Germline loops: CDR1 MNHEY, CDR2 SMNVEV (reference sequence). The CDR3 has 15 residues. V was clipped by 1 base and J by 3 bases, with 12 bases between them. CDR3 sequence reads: CASSLYTGMDTEAFF. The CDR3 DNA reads TGTGCCAGCAGTTTATATACAGGGATGGACACTGAAGCTTTCTTT.

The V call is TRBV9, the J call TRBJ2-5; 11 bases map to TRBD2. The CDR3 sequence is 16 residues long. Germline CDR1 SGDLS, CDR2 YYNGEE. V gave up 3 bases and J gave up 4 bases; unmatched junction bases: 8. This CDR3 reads CASSDGLAGLGETQYF. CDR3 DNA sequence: TGTGCCAGCAGCGATGGACTAGCGGGCTTGGGAGAGACCCAGTACTTC. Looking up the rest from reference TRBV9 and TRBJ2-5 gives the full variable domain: DSGVTQTPKHLITATGQRVTLRCSPRSGDLSVYWYQQSLDQGLQFLIQYYNGEERAKGNILERFSAQQFPDLHSELNLSSLELGDSALYFCASSDGLAGLGETQYFGPGTRLLVL.

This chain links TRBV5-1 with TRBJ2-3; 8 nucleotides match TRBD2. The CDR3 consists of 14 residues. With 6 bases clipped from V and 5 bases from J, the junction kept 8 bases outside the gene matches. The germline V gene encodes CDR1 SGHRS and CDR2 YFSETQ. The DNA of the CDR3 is TGCGCCAGCACCGGCGGGGGGATCGGAGATACGCAGTATTTT. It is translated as CASTGGGIGDTQYF.

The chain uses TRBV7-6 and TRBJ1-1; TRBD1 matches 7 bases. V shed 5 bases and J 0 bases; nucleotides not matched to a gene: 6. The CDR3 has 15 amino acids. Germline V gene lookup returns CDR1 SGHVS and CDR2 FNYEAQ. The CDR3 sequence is CASSPRTGMNTEAFF. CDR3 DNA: TGTGCCAGCAGCCCCCGGACAGGCATGAACACTGAAGCTTTCTTT. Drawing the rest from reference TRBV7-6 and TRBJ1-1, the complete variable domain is GAGVSQSPRYKVTKRGQDVALRCDPISGHVSLYWYRQALGQGPEFLTYFNYEAQQDKSGLPNDRFSAERPEGSISTLTIQRTEQRDSAMYRCASSPRTGMNTEAFFGQGTRLTVV.